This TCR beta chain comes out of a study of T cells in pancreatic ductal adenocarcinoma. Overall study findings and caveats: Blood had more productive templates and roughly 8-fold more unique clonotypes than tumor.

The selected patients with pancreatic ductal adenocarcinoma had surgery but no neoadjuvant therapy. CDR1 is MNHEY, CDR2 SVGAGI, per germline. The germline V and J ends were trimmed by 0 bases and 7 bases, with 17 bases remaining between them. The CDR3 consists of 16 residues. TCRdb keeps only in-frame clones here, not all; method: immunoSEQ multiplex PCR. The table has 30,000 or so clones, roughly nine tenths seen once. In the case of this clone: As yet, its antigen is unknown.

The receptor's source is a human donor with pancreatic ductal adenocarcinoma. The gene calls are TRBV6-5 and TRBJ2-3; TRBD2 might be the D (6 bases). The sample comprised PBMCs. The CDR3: CASSYSGRDGGNTQYF. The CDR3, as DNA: TGTGCCAGCAGTTACTCCGGGCGGGATGGCGGGAATACGCAGTATTTT.